This TCR beta chain was documented in a study of PD-L1 blockade in urothelial cancer. Study overall: The median number of T cells present in blood samples was approximately 130,000.

Deletions cut 3 bases from V and 6 bases from J, with 11 bases between. Germline loops: CDR1 SGDLS, CDR2 YYNGEE. This CDR3 spans 13 amino acids. Time point here: pretreatment peripheral blood. This table comes from immunoSEQ multiplex PCR, and its TCRdb copy is limited to in-frame clones, with some not included. The data show 35,000 to 40,000 clones, around 85% seen once. This rearrangement joins TRBV9 to TRBJ2-3, with unresolved D. This TCR came from a man older than 75 with urothelial cancer. The input for sequencing was PBMCs, taken around atezolizumab (anti-PD-L1) treatment. Written as DNA, the CDR3 is TGTGCCAGCAGCGCCTTGGGCCGCGATACGCAGTATTTT. Its protein product is CASSALGRDTQYF.